This TCR beta chain was identified during a study of blood T cell repertoires in COVID-19. Method: immunoSEQ multiplex PCR; TCRdb's copy keeps in-frame clones and lacks some. Of approximately 40,000 clones listed, about nine tenths are singletons. This clone was recorded a few times. CDR3 length: 19 amino acids. CDR1 is SGHRS and CDR2 is YFSETQ in the germline V gene. V was pared by 4 bases and J by 4 bases, with 17 bases of the junction left unmatched. The receptor was derived from a woman of 80 years or more with acute or convalescent COVID-19. The sequencing sample was made of peripheral blood. This chain joins TRBV5-1 and TRBJ2-6; 7 bases agree with TRBD1. CDR3 loop: CASSKDRLGIWSGANVLTF. CDR3 DNA sequence: TGCGCCAGCAGCAAGGACAGGCTAGGTATTTGGTCCGGGGCCAACGTCCTGACTTTC.